This entry features one T cell receptor beta chain sequence. The clone's antigen remains unknown. The CDR3 extends 3 residues past the end of the read, so its final part is completed from the germline J gene. Every participant had a single incident cervical HPV16 infection, and prevalent HPV16 infections were excluded. Cervical HPV DNA was detected by MY09/MY11 PCR, and genotyping was performed by dot-blot hybridization. Around 15 mL of heparinized blood was centrifuged, after which the buffy coat was aliquoted, frozen at -30 degrees C, and then stored at -80 degrees C. Genomic DNA was extracted from buffy coat specimens using QIAGEN kits. TCR beta CDR3 regions were amplified by multiplex PCR from an average of roughly 1.1 ug genomic DNA per sample using the immunoSEQ assay. To correct primer bias, the assay used a complete synthetic TCR repertoire to set an amplification baseline. The amplicons were sequenced using the Illumina platform. Under the source paper's analysis protocol: Sequences were error-corrected by clustering with frequency ratios and a modified nearest-neighbor algorithm, then analyzed in the immunoSEQ Analyzer with IMGT gene definitions. At each rarefaction depth, TCR richness and evenness were averaged across 20 rarefaction repeats, and any sample with fewer sequences than the depth was left out. Wilcoxon rank sum tests with FDR correction were used to compare relative abundances of V, D and J genes between the groups. Blinded duplicates gave an intraclass correlation of around 96% for TCR richness and an average of approximately 83% across some 62 gene segments. Held by TCRdb, this immuneACCESS table contains in-frame sequences only and omits some clones. Under half of the omission traces to an unresolved V gene where checked; the cause of the rest is unknown. V, J and clone size reflect that table, while D and trimming were determined from the DNA. The sample table holds tens of thousands of clones. The top ten constitute around 7% of the sample.

These data come from a study of T cells in women clearing cervical HPV infection (dated by TCRdb to the late 2010s). About the study as a whole: Cases were 20 to 25 women with histologically confirmed HPV16-related CIN3 or worse, including a couple of invasive cancers. The approximately 26 controls were women who cleared a single incident HPV16 infection within 12 months without developing precancer or cancer. Case blood was taken at the visit when the lesion was first identified, whereas control blood was taken when infection was no longer detected. Among cases, blood sampling came a median of almost 150 days after lesion detection, with an interquartile range of about 85 to 220 days. Since HLA typing was available for only a few women, HLA type could not be ruled out as a confounder. The exploratory proof-of-principle case-control study was nested within the Guanacaste HPV Natural History Study in Costa Rica and compared TCR repertoires across cervical HPV16 outcomes. Cases and controls were matched on year of sample collection and on age within five years. Median age was roughly 33 years in cases versus 38 in controls, and baseline characteristics did not differ significantly. The parent cohort enrolled 9,500 to 12,000 women aged 18 or older in Guanacaste, Costa Rica, in 1993 to 1994 and followed the women for less than eight years. Five blinded duplicates per group were added as quality controls, giving about 60 samples: about 50 participants and some ten replicates.

Results the study describes overall, beyond this receptor: Because the number of T cells in each sample was unknown, differences in richness could reflect differing T-cell content rather than repertoire biology. The cross-sectional design could not show whether the associations came before the infection or were a result of it, and neither effector/memory subsets nor HPV-specific T cells were isolated. Cases were distinguished from controls with an estimated AUC of about 0.8 by random forest classifiers combining richness and V gene abundances. Significantly higher TCR repertoire richness was observed in CIN3+ cases than in controls across sequencing depths, whereas no difference in evenness was found. TRBV6-7 relative abundance was lower in cases than in controls (around 0.11% versus 0.15%; Bonferroni P = 0.0008).

Germline trimming amounts to 3 bases on V and 7 bases on J, with 8 as the count of junction bases outside the gene matches. Its CDR3 holds 15 amino acids, cysteine through phenylalanine. Shown are 36 bases from within the CDR3, in frame from base 1. The CDR1 and CDR2 encoded by the germline V gene (reference sequence) are LNHDA and SQIVND. The sequencing sample was made of blood buffy coat. This clonotype was obtained from a woman aged 18 to 75 with a cervical HPV16 infection that either progressed to CIN3+ or cleared (not recorded which). The V gene is TRBV19 and the J gene is TRBJ2-2, and TRBD1 aligns with 7 junction nucleotides. The DNA read from the CDR3 is TGTGCCAGTAGTATGGGACAGACTTTAGGCGGGGAG. Its protein reads: CASSMGQTLGGE. The full CDR3 protein reads CASSMGQTLGGELFF.